Listed here are 18 T cell receptor beta chains from one sample, sequenced in a study of PD-1 blockade in classical Hodgkin lymphoma. Every one of the patients relapsed after autologous stem cell transplantation (brentuximab vedotin exposure was variable). Generated by immunoSEQ multiplex PCR, the TCRdb table keeps only in-frame clones and is missing some. The profile shows around 30,000 clones, about 76% of them singletons. This specimen consisted of peripheral blood mononuclear cells (PBMCs), obtained before the second cycle of nivolumab. These receptors originate from a human donor with classical Hodgkin lymphoma.

The sample holds a few counts of this clone. This chain links TRBV25-1 with TRBJ1-1; unclear D gene. The CDR3 has 14 amino acids. V was pared by 8 bases and J by 0 bases, with 13 bases between. Germline CDR1 MGHDK, CDR2 SYGVNS. This CDR3 is CASSRGPLNTEAFF. In nucleotides, the CDR3 is TGTGCCAGCTCCCGAGGTCCCCTGAACACTGAAGCTTTCTTT. Combining the CDR3 with reference TRBV25-1 and TRBJ1-1 gives the whole variable domain EADIYQTPRYLVIGTGKKITLECSQTMGHDKMYWYQQDPGMELHLIHYSYGVNSTEKGDLSSESTVSRIRTEHFPLTLESARPSHTSQYLCASSRGPLNTEAFFGQGTRLTVV.

The V gene is TRBV30, the J gene TRBJ2-7, with D uncertain. Germline V gene sequence: CDR1 GTSNPN, CDR2 SVGIG (reference sequence). CDR3 length: 11 amino acids. With 1 base removed from V and 5 bases from J, the gap between germline ends came to 6 bases. The CDR3 DNA is TGTGCCTGGAGTGCCCTGAACGAGCAGTACTTC. Amino acid sequence: CAWSALNEQYF.

The rearrangement links TRBV2 to TRBJ2-3, with 11 bases that match TRBD2. Germline CDR1 SNHLY, CDR2 FYNNEI. The trim removed 7 bases at V and 5 bases at J, leaving 5 bases unmatched. The CDR3 consists of 14 residues. The CDR3 protein is CASNSGGAVDTQYF. CDR3 bases: TGTGCCAGCAATAGCGGGGGGGCGGTAGATACGCAGTATTTT.

This clone came up a few times. This chain uses TRBV7-6 with TRBJ2-1; D might be TRBD2 (5 bases). Germline CDR1 SGHVS, CDR2 FNYEAQ. Between the trimmed V and J ends, which lost 0 bases and 2 bases, there was a span of 5 bases. CDR3 length: 14 residues. The CDR3 bases are TGTGCCAGCAGCTTAGCCGGGACCTACAATGAGCAGTTCTTC. Encoded protein: CASSLAGTYNEQFF.

In the case of this clone: The junction and the germline gene differ at one end; a read error may be behind it. The chain uses TRBV4-1 and TRBJ2-7, with 7 bases identical to TRBD2. Germline CDR1 is MGHRA and CDR2 is YSYEKL. The length of the CDR3 is 16 residues. The CDR3 nucleotides read TGCGCCAGCAGCCCCGGGCCGGGACTAAGTTCCTCCGAGCAGTACTTC. Its translation: CASSPGPGLSSSEQYF.

Turning to this clone: At one end, the junction sequence differs from germline, possibly due to a read error. The chain uses TRBV7-7 and TRBJ2-7; D call uncertain. Germline V lookup: CDR1 SSHAT, CDR2 FNYEAQ (reference sequence). The CDR3 contains 13 residues. The CDR3 protein is CASSFGWTYEQYF. In DNA, the CDR3 is TGTGCTAGCAGCTTCGGGTGGACCTACGAGCAGTACTTC. Variable domain in full (rest from reference TRBV7-7 and TRBJ2-7): GAGVSQSPRYKVTKRGQDVTLRCDPISSHATLYWYQQALGQGPEFLTYFNYEAQPDKSGLPSDRFSAERPEGSISTLTIQRTEQRDSAMYRCASSFGWTYEQYFGPGTRLTVT.

The V gene is TRBV19, the J gene TRBJ1-6, with 11 bases matching TRBD1. CDR1 is LNHDA and CDR2 is SQIVND in the germline V gene (reference sequence). V was clipped by 5 bases and J by 9 bases; unmatched bases: 6. The CDR3 contains 15 residues. The DNA for the CDR3 is TGTGCCAGTAGTCCTGGGACAGGGGGAGGTTCACCCCTCCACTTT. It translates to CASSPGTGGGSPLHF.

This chain joins TRBV7-2 and TRBJ1-1; D gene unclear. The CDR3 is 13 amino acids. V was trimmed by 5 bases and J by 2 bases, leaving 9 bases between them. Germline CDR1 and CDR2: SGHTA and FQGNSA. CDR3 coding DNA: TGTGCCAGCAGCGTATCGGCAAACACTGAAGCTTTCTTT. Encoded protein: CASSVSANTEAFF. The whole variable domain, filled in from reference TRBV7-2 and TRBJ1-1, reads GAGVSQSPSNKVTEKGKDVELRCDPISGHTALYWYRQSLGQGLEFLIYFQGNSAPDKSGLPSDRFSAERTGGSVSTLTIQRTQQEDSAVYLCASSVSANTEAFFGQGTRLTVV.

This CDR3 is CASSGQGQPLHF. The CDR3 DNA is TGTGCCAGCAGTGGACAGGGCCAACCCCTCCACTTT. The chain joins TRBV28 to TRBJ1-6; TRBD1 agrees at 8 bases. This CDR3 comprises 12 residues. The V gene's germline CDR1 is MDHEN and CDR2 SYDVKM. The J segment lost 12 bases and the V segment lost 5 bases, leaving 3 bases of the junction unmatched.

The rearrangement uses TRBV7-9 and TRBJ1-1; 7 nucleotides agree with TRBD1. There are 16 residues in the CDR3. V shed 5 bases and J 3 bases; nucleotides not matched to a gene: 12. Germline V lookup: CDR1 SEHNR, CDR2 FQNEAQ (reference sequence). The CDR3 DNA sequence: TGTGCCAGCAGCCCTACCGGAAGGGGGCTATACACTGAAGCTTTCTTT. This gives the protein CASSPTGRGLYTEAFF.

The genes are TRBV4-1 and TRBJ2-3; 7 nucleotides match TRBD1. The CDR3 covers 16 residues. V lost 4 bases to trimming and J lost 5 bases; unmatched junction nucleotides: 12. Germline loops: CDR1 MGHRA, CDR2 YSYEKL. Written as DNA, the CDR3 is TGCGCCAGCAGCCTCCTACAGGGGATGGTGGGAGATACGCAGTATTTT. Protein product: CASSLLQGMVGDTQYF.

The V and J genes are TRBV27 and TRBJ1-1; weak D call: TRBD1 (5 bases). V lost 5 bases, J lost 0 bases, and 13 bases lay in between. The length of the CDR3 is 15 residues. Germline values: CDR1 MNHEY, CDR2 SMNVEV (reference sequence). Here the CDR3 reads CASSMMSGMNTEAFF. The CDR3, as DNA: TGTGCCAGCAGTATGATGTCAGGGATGAACACTGAAGCTTTCTTT.

The CDR3 loop reads CASSDTGFDLSRGEKLFF. In DNA form, the CDR3 reads TGTGCCAGCAGTGACACAGGTTTCGACCTTTCCCGAGGGGAAAAACTGTTTTTT. The chain has TRBV25-1 and TRBJ1-4, with TRBD1 as a possible D gene (5 bases). This CDR3 is 18 amino acids long. The germline V gene has CDR1 MGHDK and CDR2 SYGVNS. V was trimmed by 3 bases and J by 8 bases, leaving 25 bases between them.

This chain uses TRBV2 with TRBJ1-2, with D unresolved. CDR1 SNHLY and CDR2 FYNNEI come from the germline V gene. Between the trimmed V and J ends, which lost 2 bases and 0 bases, there was a span of 16 bases. CDR3 size: 17 residues. The CDR3: CASSEPPLSGSNYGYTF. CDR3 in DNA: TGTGCCAGCAGTGAACCCCCCCTGAGCGGATCTAACTATGGCTACACCTTC.

V usage is TRBV4-3 and J usage is TRBJ2-1; 8 bases match TRBD2. Per the germline V gene, CDR1 is LGHNA and CDR2 is YSLEER. J was trimmed by 7 bases and V by 4 bases; bases with no gene match: 9. CDR3 length: 15 amino acids. DNA of the CDR3: TGCGCCAGCAGCCCCTCTGTCGGGGGGGCGAATGAGCAGTTCTTC. It codes for CASSPSVGGANEQFF.

This rearrangement joins TRBV19 to TRBJ1-1; D is ambiguous. Germline V gene sequence: CDR1 LNHDA, CDR2 SQIVND (reference sequence). With 9 bases removed from V and 10 bases from J, the gap between germline ends came to 15 bases. CDR3 length equals 11 residues. CDR3 amino acids: CASLSGIRAFF. For the CDR3, the DNA is TGTGCCAGCCTTTCAGGAATTAGAGCTTTCTTT.

This clone was recorded only once. The chain recombines TRBV28 with TRBJ1-4; possibly TRBD1 for D (5 bases). The length of the CDR3 is 11 residues. The germline V and J ends were trimmed by 7 bases and 13 bases, with 13 bases remaining between them. CDR1 and CDR2 (germline): MDHEN, SYDVKM. The CDR3: CASTLTGTLFF. DNA for the CDR3: TGTGCCAGCACCCTGACGGGGACACTGTTTTTT.

Only a few counts were recorded for this clone. The chain links TRBV2 to TRBJ2-7; tentatively, D is TRBD1 (6 bases). Germline lookup yields CDR1 SNHLY and CDR2 FYNNEI. The CDR3 has 14 amino acids. V lost 4 bases and J 4 bases, leaving 14 bases between the germline ends. CDR3 sequence reads: CASSVGQFGYEQYF. In DNA, the CDR3 is TGTGCCAGCAGTGTCGGACAGTTTGGATACGAGCAGTACTTC.